This T cell receptor beta chain was found in a study of blood T cells in healthy people across ages. A second about 7 to 12 cycle PCR used barcoded and J-beta primers. TCRdb re-called the 5' RACE reads through MiXCR, storing one row per CDR3 protein. The repertoire holds some 1 million distinct CDR3 sequences, with 40% to 45% as singletons. This clonotype has only a few counts. The CDR3 covers 16 residues. Trimming removed 3 bases from V and 3 bases from J, with 17 bases in between. Germline V gene lookup returns CDR1 SGDLS and CDR2 YYNGEE. Source material: blood. This receptor was obtained from a woman aged 55-70 years in good health. V is TRBV9 and J is TRBJ2-3; tentatively, D is TRBD1 (6 bases). CDR3 nucleotide sequence: TGTGCCAGCAGCGAGGAGACAGGTTTGTGGACAGATACGCAGTATTTT. It specifies CASSEETGLWTDTQYF.